The 30 T cell receptor beta chains presented below share a single source sample, sequenced in a study of early T cells in non-severe SARS-CoV-2 infection. Using its own MiXCR run on the 5' RACE reads, TCRdb lists one record per CDR3 protein. Of approximately 67,000 distinct CDR3 sequences listed, around a tenth are singletons. Sequenced input: whole blood. The receptor set was obtained from an adult who was a healthcare worker with PCR-confirmed SARS-CoV-2 infection or an uninfected control (not recorded which).

The table lists this clonotype with a count of one. The rearrangement uses TRBV3-1 and TRBJ2-1; no firm D call. V was trimmed by 1 base and J by 0 bases, leaving 7 bases between them. The CDR3 contains 15 residues. Germline V CDR1 and CDR2: LGHDT, YNNKEL (reference sequence). CDR3 loop: CASSQVRGSYNEQFF. The CDR3 coding sequence is TGTGCCAGCAGCCAAGTTCGCGGCTCCTACAATGAGCAGTTCTTC.

This clonotype was seen at least ten times. The CDR3 DNA sequence: TGTGCCATCAGTGAGGGACTAGGAGAGACCCAGTACTTC. Encoded protein: CAISEGLGETQYF. V and J are TRBV10-3 and TRBJ2-5; 7 nucleotides match TRBD2. Trimming at V came to 2 bases and at J to 4 bases, leaving 1 base not matched to a gene. Germline CDR1 and CDR2: ENHRY and SYGVKD. The CDR3 is made up of 13 amino acids.

In this sample, this clonotype turned up many times. The chain employs TRBV7-9 and TRBJ1-5; D is uncertain. V was pared by 1 base and J by 7 bases, with 11 bases between. Germline loops: CDR1 SEHNR, CDR2 FQNEAQ (reference sequence). This CDR3 has 14 amino acids. Written as DNA, the CDR3 is TGTGCCAGCAGCTTAGAGTGGGTAGGACAGCCCCAGCATTTT. The encoded protein is CASSLEWVGQPQHF.

This clonotype was picked up a small number of times. The V and J genes are TRBV25-1 and TRBJ2-4, with 7 bases fitting TRBD2. The CDR3 length is 14 residues. Germline CDR1 MGHDK, CDR2 SYGVNS. The V gene end was trimmed by 2 bases and the J gene end by 4 bases; junction bases not matched to a gene: 2. CDR3 amino acids: CASSEQGGKNIQYF. The CDR3 DNA reads as TGTGCCAGCAGTGAACAGGGAGGGAAAAACATTCAGTACTTC.

This clonotype showed up just a few times. This rearrangement joins TRBV18 to TRBJ1-1; no definite D call. Germline values: CDR1 KGHSH, CDR2 LQKENI. V was trimmed by 6 bases and J by 5 bases, leaving 13 bases between them. The CDR3 is 13 amino acids. In DNA form, the CDR3 reads TGTGCCAGCTCCCCGGGGAGTGAGACTGAAGCTTTCTTT. This encodes CASSPGSETEAFF.

This clonotype was counted ten times or more. The gene calls are TRBV29-1 and TRBJ2-7; D is unclear. CDR1 SQVTM and CDR2 ANQGSEA come from the germline V gene. V lost 4 bases and J 3 bases, leaving 7 bases between the germline ends. This CDR3 region has 11 residues. CDR3 loop: CSVVGDYEQYF. CDR3 nucleotide sequence: TGCAGCGTTGTGGGTGACTACGAGCAGTACTTC.

The chain couples TRBV20-1 to TRBJ2-7; 8 bases fit TRBD2. Germline assignment: CDR1 DFQATT and CDR2 SNEGSKA (reference sequence). V was pared by 3 bases and J by 0 bases, with 4 bases of the junction left unmatched. This CDR3 region has 14 residues. CDR3 sequence (DNA): TGCAGTGCTAGTTCACTAGCGGACTCCTACGAGCAGTACTTC. Translated: CSASSLADSYEQYF.

A few counts support this clonotype. The chain joins TRBV28 to TRBJ2-1, with TRBD1 matching over 9 bases. In germline, CDR1 is MDHEN, CDR2 SYDVKM. J lost 1 base, V lost 9 bases, and 4 bases had no gene match. The CDR3 has 14 amino acids. CDR3 DNA: TGTGCCAGTAGAGGGACAGGGTCCTACAATGAGCAGTTCTTC. Protein product: CASRGTGSYNEQFF.

For the CDR3, the DNA is TGTGCCAGTAGACTAACCGGGACAGCCGTCTATATGCAGTACTTC. This codes for CASRLTGTAVYMQYF. This chain uses TRBV19 with TRBJ2-7, with 7 nucleotides matching TRBD1. Germline trimming cut 6 bases from V and 9 bases from J; bases unmatched to any gene: 17. The CDR3 is made up of 15 amino acids. Germline values: CDR1 LNHDA, CDR2 SQIVND (reference sequence). Drawing the rest from reference TRBV19 and TRBJ2-7, the complete variable domain is DGGITQSPKYLFRKEGQNVTLSCEQNLNHDAMYWYRQDPGQGLRLIYYSQIVNDFQKGDIAEGYSVSREKKESFPLTVTSAQKNPTAFYLCASRLTGTAVYMQYFGPGTRLTVT.

This clonotype was detected ten times or more. V is TRBV20-1 and J is TRBJ1-5; the D is unclear. V was shortened by 5 bases and J by 1 base, with 6 bases between the two germline ends. This CDR3 contains 12 residues. Germline values: CDR1 DFQATT, CDR2 SNEGSKA (reference sequence). CDR3: CSASRSNQPQHF. The CDR3 DNA is TGCAGTGCTTCGAGGAGCAATCAGCCCCAGCATTTT.

A few counts support this clonotype. The chain uses TRBV11-1 and TRBJ2-2; 10 bases map to TRBD1. CDR1 is SGHAT and CDR2 is FQDESV in the germline V gene (reference sequence). CDR3 size: 17 residues. V lost 2 bases, J lost 9 bases, and 12 bases stayed unmatched. CDR3 coding DNA: TGTGCCAGCAGCTTACGTCCAAGACAGGGGGCGGAACGGGAGCTGTTTTTT. Its translation: CASSLRPRQGAERELFF.

This clonotype was seen repeatedly, ten times or more. The chain joins TRBV29-1 to TRBJ2-2, with 7 bases matching TRBD1. The CDR3 is 17 residues long. Germline CDR1 and CDR2: SQVTM and ANQGSEA. J gave up 1 base and V 2 bases, and 10 bases lay outside the gene matches. DNA for the CDR3: TGCAGCGTTGAATTCCAGATGAGGGGGCGGAACACCGGGGAGCTGTTTTTT. It codes for CSVEFQMRGRNTGELFF.

The chain is built from TRBV5-6 and TRBJ2-2, with D maybe TRBD2 (5 bases). The CDR3 is 17 amino acids. Germline CDR1 SGHDT, CDR2 YYEEEE. V was clipped by 1 base and J by 5 bases, with 18 bases between them. CDR3 bases: TGTGCCAGCAGCTTGTTTTCCGGGAATTGGGATACCGGGGAGCTGTTTTTT. Protein sequence: CASSLFSGNWDTGELFF.

This clonotype was counted at least ten times. The chain carries TRBV29-1 and TRBJ1-2; unclear D gene. Germline CDR1 is SQVTM and CDR2 is ANQGSEA. There are 11 residues in the CDR3. V was cut by 3 bases and J by 2 bases, with 4 bases left in between. CDR3 coding DNA: TGCAGCGTTGACAGGAACTATGGCTACACCTTC. It is translated as CSVDRNYGYTF.

At least ten counts were recorded for this clonotype. This rearrangement joins TRBV7-2 to TRBJ2-1; D gene uncertain. The CDR3 has 16 amino acids. Per germline, CDR1 SGHTA and CDR2 FQGNSA. Trimming took 0 bases from V and 4 from J, leaving 13 bases between them. As DNA, the CDR3 is TGTGCCAGCAGCTTAGCGGCGGCCTATGGTTACAATGAGCAGTTCTTC. Its protein is CASSLAAAYGYNEQFF.

The V call is TRBV20-1, the J call TRBJ2-5, with D possibly TRBD2 on 6 matching bases. V lost 0 bases to trimming and J lost 1 base, with 9 bases between them. Germline V gives CDR1 DFQATT, CDR2 SNEGSKA (reference sequence). The CDR3 is made up of 14 amino acids. The CDR3 is CSARDGSTQETQYF. The CDR3 DNA follows: TGCAGTGCTAGAGACGGGAGTACCCAAGAGACCCAGTACTTC.

The chain uses TRBV5-6 and TRBJ2-2, with 10 bases fitting TRBD1. CDR3 length: 15 residues. Trimming at V came to 4 bases and at J to 5 bases, leaving 5 bases not matched to a gene. CDR1 SGHDT and CDR2 YYEEEE come from the germline V gene. CDR3 bases: TGTGCCAGCAGCGCTGGACAGGGGGGGACCGGGGAGCTGTTTTTT. Translation: CASSAGQGGTGELFF.

This clonotype was observed many times. This chain connects TRBV12-2 to TRBJ2-2. TRBV12-2 corresponds to a pseudogene. CDR3 length equals 18 residues. The CDR3 DNA sequence: TGTGCAAGTCGCTTACAACTATCCAGCCATGGGTACACCGGGGAGCTGTTTTTT. Translating it yields CASRLQLSSHGYTGELFF.

This clonotype was seen many times. V gene TRBV29-1 combines with J gene TRBJ1-1; D might be TRBD1 (5 bases). This CDR3 comprises 11 residues. Per germline, CDR1 SQVTM and CDR2 ANQGSEA. Trimming stripped 8 bases from V and 4 bases from J, with 11 bases between. The CDR3 coding sequence is TGCAGCACTGACAGCCCCACTGAAGCTTTCTTT. Its protein product is CSTDSPTEAFF.

This clonotype was picked up a small number of times. Its ends do not fully match the called genes, so a read error is possible. The genes are TRBV29-1 and TRBJ2-3, with D hard to call. The CDR3 loop spans 12 amino acids. Germline CDR1 reads SQVTM; CDR2 reads ANQGSEA. The CDR3 spells CSVEGSTDTQFF. DNA of the CDR3: TGCAGCGTTGAAGGGTCCACCGATACGCAGTTTTTT.

This clonotype occurred many times. The chain carries TRBV7-2 and TRBJ1-1, with a tentative D call TRBD1 (5 bases). The length of the CDR3 is 16 residues. Per the germline V gene, CDR1 is SGHTA and CDR2 is FQGNSA. The V and J ends lost 1 base and 0 bases respectively, with 12 bases between them. The CDR3 loop reads CASSLGSTVMNTEAFF. In DNA form, the CDR3 reads TGTGCCAGCAGCTTAGGGTCGACAGTGATGAACACTGAAGCTTTCTTT.

Of note for this clonotype: The germline gene is not matched at one end of the junction; a read error may be the cause. The chain links TRBV10-2 to TRBJ2-1, with 10 bases matching TRBD2. CDR3 length: 13 residues. Germline V gene lookup returns CDR1 WSHSY and CDR2 SAAADI. The CDR3 sequence: CASSEAPGTSVTF. The CDR3 DNA reads as TGCGCCAGCAGTGAGGCCCCCGGGACTAGCGTTACTTTC.

In this sample, this clonotype turned up many times. The chain carries TRBV7-3 and TRBJ1-1, with D possibly TRBD1 on 5 matching bases. The CDR3 sequence is 13 residues long. V lost 4 bases and J 2 bases, leaving 8 bases between the germline ends. CDR1 and CDR2 (germline): SGHTA, FQGTGA. CDR3 bases: TGTGCCAGCAGCTCCGGACAAAACACTGAAGCTTTCTTT. Protein product: CASSSGQNTEAFF.

This clonotype was found many times. The chain employs TRBV6-5 and TRBJ1-5, with 8 bases aligning to TRBD1. Germline V CDR1 and CDR2: MNHEY, SVGAGI. The CDR3 totals 14 residues. The trim removed 6 bases at V and 5 bases at J, leaving 6 bases unmatched. The CDR3 nucleotides are TGTGCCAGCAGAAAGGGGACAGGCTATCAGCCCCAGCATTTT. Translated, it gives CASRKGTGYQPQHF.

This clonotype was counted at least ten times. The chain employs TRBV11-2 and TRBJ2-7; D not resolved. V lost 4 bases and J lost 3, with 13 bases in between. This CDR3 region has 14 residues. Germline lookup yields CDR1 SGHAT and CDR2 FQNNGV. CDR3 protein: CASSSALLLYEQYF. CDR3 bases: TGTGCCAGCAGCTCAGCTCTACTCCTCTACGAGCAGTACTTC.

This clonotype has only a few counts. This chain joins TRBV4-1 and TRBJ1-1; D is undetermined. In germline, CDR1 is MGHRA, CDR2 YSYEKL. With 1 base removed from V and 1 base from J, the gap between germline ends came to 7 bases. The CDR3 extends over 14 amino acids. CDR3 loop: CASSQGTANTEAFF. The CDR3 coding sequence is TGCGCCAGCAGCCAAGGGACGGCGAACACTGAAGCTTTCTTT.

This clonotype was picked up a small number of times. The J gene is TRBJ2-1, the V gene TRBV5-5, with TRBD2 identical over 9 bases. Germline CDR1 reads SGHKS; CDR2 reads YYEKEE (reference sequence). This CDR3 region has 14 residues. The ends lost 0 bases at V and 10 bases at J; junction bases unmatched: 5. CDR3 sequence (DNA): TGTGCCAGCAGCTTGGCTAGCGGGGCCCGCGAGCAGTTCTTC. Translated, it gives CASSLASGAREQFF.

The chain employs TRBV27 and TRBJ2-7; maybe TRBD1 (5 bases). The length of the CDR3 is 14 residues. V dropped 6 bases and J dropped 2 bases, with 14 bases sitting between them. The germline V gene has CDR1 MNHEY and CDR2 SMNVEV (reference sequence). CDR3 residues: CASRPGHSAYEQYF. The CDR3 DNA reads TGTGCCAGCAGACCAGGGCATTCGGCCTACGAGCAGTACTTC.

This clonotype was observed at least ten times. The chain joins TRBV29-1 to TRBJ2-2; D uncertain. From germline, CDR1 is SQVTM and CDR2 ANQGSEA. The CDR3 loop spans 13 amino acids. V shed 4 bases and J shed 3 bases, with 9 bases lying between them. The DNA of the CDR3 is TGCAGCGTTGGATTTCAGGACACCGGGGAGCTGTTTTTT. Translating gives CSVGFQDTGELFF.

The chain recombines TRBV7-9 with TRBJ1-1; D not certain. Trimming removed 4 bases from V and 5 bases from J, with 14 bases in between. Germline V CDR1 and CDR2: SEHNR, FQNEAQ (reference sequence). This CDR3 comprises 14 residues. CDR3 DNA sequence: TGTGCCAGCAGCTACGGGGAGGGAAGAACTGAAGCTTTCTTT. This gives the protein CASSYGEGRTEAFF.